This TCR beta chain originates from a study of beta chain features in type 1 diabetes. Study-wide results and caveats: Type 1 diabetes patients had moderately but significantly shorter TCRB CDR3s in all four CD4+ subsets. A potential influence of HLA type upon TCRB rearrangement remained unresolved herein. Researchers cautioned that cDNA sequencing could over-represent cells with high TCR expression. Type 1 diabetes patients showed fewer insertions and more deletions at VDJ junctions.

Turning to this clone: Its antigen is not known.

The entirety of the isolated RNA underwent reverse transcription, so expressed TCRB transcripts were sequenced. Only in-frame clones appear in the TCRdb table, and some are missing; sequencing was by immunoSEQ multiplex PCR. The sample records over 200,000 clones, 11% being singletons. Looked up from germline, CDR1 is LGHNA and CDR2 is YNFKEQ. The CDR3 spans 15 residues. The V segment lost 6 bases and the J segment 0 bases; nucleotides outside the gene matches: 7. This clonotype was sampled from a man between 25 and 39 years old with type 1 diabetes. The rearrangement joins TRBV4-2 to TRBJ2-7; 8 nucleotides agree with TRBD1. Sequenced sample: naive CD4+ T cells from blood. In DNA form, the CDR3 reads TGTGCCAGCAGTCAACAGGGGGGTAGCTCCTACGAGCAGTACTTC. It is translated as CASSQQGGSSYEQYF.